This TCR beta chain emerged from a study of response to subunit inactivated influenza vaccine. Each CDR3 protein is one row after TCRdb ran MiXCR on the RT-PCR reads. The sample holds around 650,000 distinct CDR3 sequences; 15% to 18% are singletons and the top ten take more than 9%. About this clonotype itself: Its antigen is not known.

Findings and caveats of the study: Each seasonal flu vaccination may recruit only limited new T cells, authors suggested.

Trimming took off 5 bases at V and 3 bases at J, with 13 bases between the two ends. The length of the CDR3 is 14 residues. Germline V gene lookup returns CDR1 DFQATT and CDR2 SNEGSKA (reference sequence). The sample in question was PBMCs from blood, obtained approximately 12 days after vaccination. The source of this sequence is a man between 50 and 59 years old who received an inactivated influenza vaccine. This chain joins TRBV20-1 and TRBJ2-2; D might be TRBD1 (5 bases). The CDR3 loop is CSARPDTHTGELFF. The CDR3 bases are TGCAGTGCTCGGCCGGACACCCACACCGGGGAGCTGTTTTTT.